One and the same sample provided the 17 T cell receptor beta chains below, sequenced in a study of metastatic and nonmetastatic thyroid tumors (dated by TCRdb to 2020 to 2021). No patient had received any treatment before thyroid surgery. Library method: PCR. Instrument on record: Illumina HiSeq 4000. TCRdb reprocessing: public reads trimmed at Q25 with fastp, clones called with MiXCR, in-frame beta chains kept. Across this sample there are tens of thousands of clones, with approximately 15% seen only once. The top ten constitute roughly 9.5% of the sample. The sequencing input was blood. These receptors were collected from a female donor with papillary thyroid cancer or a benign thyroid nodule (not recorded which). Some clones in this sample may be carry-over from other donors' samples.

There are a few counts of this clone. This rearrangement joins TRBV28 to TRBJ1-5, with unresolved D. This CDR3 spans 13 amino acids. Germline V gene sequence: CDR1 MDHEN, CDR2 SYDVKM. V gave up 11 bases and J gave up 12 bases, with 23 bases separating them. The CDR3, as DNA: TGTGCCTGCGACAAAGGGTCCCCGCCGCGCCAGCATTTT. Translating it yields CACDKGSPPRQHF.

The V and J genes are TRBV6-2 or TRBV6-3 and TRBJ1-1, with D possibly matching TRBD1 (5 bases). The CDR3 contains 14 residues. CDR1 and CDR2 (germline): MNHEY, SVGEGT. The V end lost 6 bases, the J end lost 1 base, and 12 bases lay between the germline ends. In DNA, the CDR3 is TGTGCCAGCAGGGTCAGGGCCTCGAACACTGAAGCTTTCTTT. This gives the protein CASRVRASNTEAFF.

This clone was counted ten times or more. The gene calls are TRBV2 and TRBJ2-1, with 11 bases lining up with TRBD2. The CDR3 covers 15 residues. The germline V gene has CDR1 SNHLY and CDR2 FYNNEI. V was clipped by 6 bases and J by 9 bases; unmatched bases: 10. DNA for the CDR3: TGTGCCAGCAGCTCCACTAGCGGGAGTATGGGTGAGCAGTTCTTC. Protein sequence: CASSSTSGSMGEQFF.

This clone was recorded many times. This chain links TRBV18 with TRBJ1-1; perhaps TRBD1 as D (5 bases). The V end lost 6 bases, the J end lost 2 bases, and 13 bases lay between the germline ends. CDR3 length equals 14 residues. Germline lookup yields CDR1 KGHSH and CDR2 LQKENI. CDR3 bases: TGTGCCAGCTCCCTCACGGACACAAACACTGAAGCTTTCTTT. This encodes CASSLTDTNTEAFF.

This clone was observed a few times. This sequence joins TRBV12-3 or TRBV12-4 and TRBJ1-5; no reliable D call. The CDR3 contains 16 residues. Trimming removed 6 bases from V and 2 bases from J, with 17 bases in between. This CDR3 is CASRSDMVGGNQPQHF. The CDR3 DNA sequence: TGTGCCAGCAGGTCTGACATGGTAGGTGGCAATCAGCCCCAGCATTTT.

This clone appeared many times. The V gene is TRBV19, the J gene TRBJ1-4; unclear D gene. In germline, CDR1 is LNHDA, CDR2 SQIVND (reference sequence). The V and J ends lost 6 bases and 8 bases respectively, with 16 bases between them. There are 14 residues in the CDR3. The CDR3 nucleotides are TGTGCCAGTAGCCCCCCTGGAGGGCGCGAAAAACTGTTTTTT. Residues: CASSPPGGREKLFF.

Concerning this clone: At one of its ends the junction is not consistent with the germline gene, which may arise from a read error. The identical CDR3 is also encoded by other nucleotide sequences in the sample. The V gene is TRBV27, the J gene TRBJ2-2; D perhaps matches TRBD2 (6 bases). Germline assignment: CDR1 MNHEY and CDR2 SMNVEV (reference sequence). This CDR3 has 17 residues. The DNA for the CDR3 is TGTGCCAGCAGGATCCGGTCGTCGCGGGATTCCACCGGGGAACTGTTTTTT. Protein product: CASRIRSSRDSTGELFF.

This clone was seen repeatedly, ten times or more. This chain links TRBV6-1 with TRBJ2-7, with a tentative D call TRBD2 (6 bases). Trimming stripped 8 bases from V and 4 bases from J, with 6 bases between. This CDR3 spans 10 amino acids. Germline V gene data show CDR1 as MNHNS and CDR2 as SASEGT. CDR3 loop: CASGTYEQYF. The CDR3 bases are TGTGCCAGCGGGACTTACGAGCAGTACTTC.

This clone was counted ten times or more. The chain joins TRBV2 to TRBJ2-1, with a tentative D call TRBD2 (5 bases). V shed 4 bases and J shed 7 bases, with 17 bases lying between them. CDR1 SNHLY and CDR2 FYNNEI come from the germline V gene. CDR3 size: 15 residues. For the CDR3, the DNA is TGTGCCAGCAGTGTCTCCAGCGGAGCCAGGAATGAGCAGTTCTTC. Translation: CASSVSSGARNEQFF.

This clone is medium-sized in the sample. This chain's CDR3 is CASSASGQGARGSFF. The CDR3 DNA reads as TGTGCCAGCAGTGCCTCGGGACAGGGGGCACGAGGTTCGTTCTTC. The genes are TRBV6-1 and TRBJ2-1, with 12 bases matching TRBD1. This CDR3 comprises 15 residues. Germline loops: CDR1 MNHNS, CDR2 SASEGT. The trim removed 4 bases at V and 15 bases at J, leaving 13 bases unmatched.

A word on this clone: One end of the junction is discordant with germline, which a read error may explain. The chain joins TRBV29-1 to TRBJ1-1, with D tentatively TRBD1 (5 bases). This CDR3 comprises 13 residues. From germline, CDR1 is SQVTM and CDR2 ANQGSEA. The CDR3 here is CSVEKGIVTEAFF. CDR3 DNA: TGCAGCGTTGAGAAGGGGATCGTCACTGAGGCTTTCTTT.

The J gene is TRBJ2-1, the V gene TRBV5-1; D is undetermined. V was shortened by 0 bases and J by 5 bases, with 15 bases between the two germline ends. Germline values: CDR1 SGHRS, CDR2 YFSETQ. The CDR3 is 16 amino acids. CDR3 sequence (DNA): TGCGCCAGCAGCTTGGAGCAAAATACCCGGGACAATGAGCAGTTCTTC. Protein: CASSLEQNTRDNEQFF.

Concerning this clone itself: This may be a read error: a much more frequent sequence differs by one nucleotide. The sample carries other DNA sequences with the same CDR3. The rearrangement joins TRBV7-9 to TRBJ2-5; the match to TRBD2 covers 7 bases. The CDR3 has 14 residues. From germline, CDR1 is SEHNR and CDR2 FQNEAQ (reference sequence). After removal of 3 bases from V and 8 bases from J, the junction contained 9 bases not matched to a gene. CDR3 DNA: TGTGCCAGCAGCTTCGGGGGACTAACGGAAACCCAGTACTTC. Protein: CASSFGGLTETQYF. Filled out from reference TRBV7-9 and TRBJ2-5, the complete variable domain reads DTGVSQNPRHKITKRGQNVTFRCDPISEHNRLYWYRQTLGQGPEFLTYFQNEAQLEKSRLLSDRFSAERPKGSFSTLEIQRTEQGDSAMYLCASSFGGLTETQYFGPGTRLLVL.

This clone was counted at least ten times. CDR3 nucleotide sequence: TGTGCCAGCAGCGGACAGGACCGAAACACCATATATTTT. Translating gives CASSGQDRNTIYF. The chain couples TRBV12-3 or TRBV12-4 to TRBJ1-3; 7 nucleotides line up with TRBD1. CDR3 length equals 13 residues. With 6 bases clipped from V and 5 bases from J, the junction kept 4 bases outside the gene matches.

This clone came up many times. A much bigger clone sits one base away, suggesting this may be a read error. This sequence joins TRBV19 and TRBJ2-7; 8 bases align to TRBD2. The CDR3 extends over 15 amino acids. V lost 10 bases to trimming and J lost 4 bases; unmatched junction nucleotides: 15. Looked up from germline, CDR1 is LNHDA and CDR2 is SQIVND (reference sequence). Here the CDR3 reads CAISPMGGRRYEQYF. CDR3 coding DNA: TGTGCCATTAGCCCCATGGGCGGGAGGCGGTACGAGCAGTACTTC.

This clone occurred many times. CDR3 sequence reads: CASSVTGIRTDTQYF. CDR3 DNA: TGTGCCAGCAGCGTGACCGGGATTCGCACAGATACGCAGTATTTT. The chain joins TRBV9 to TRBJ2-3, with a tentative D call TRBD2 (5 bases). In germline, CDR1 is SGDLS, CDR2 YYNGEE. The CDR3 consists of 15 residues. V lost 2 bases and J lost 1, with 11 bases in between.

In this sample, this clone turned up many times. V and J are TRBV28 and TRBJ1-1, with 10 nucleotides matching TRBD1. V dropped 6 bases and J dropped 7; count of bases not matched to a gene: 8. Germline V CDR1 and CDR2: MDHEN, SYDVKM. The CDR3 length is 14 residues. CDR3 in amino acids: CASRGTGAQFEAFF. The DNA of the CDR3 is TGTGCCAGCAGGGGGACAGGGGCACAATTTGAAGCTTTCTTT.